The 22 T cell receptor beta chains given below trace back to one sample, sequenced in a study of molecular identifiers for immune sequencing clone quantification. TCRdb reprocessed the PCR reads via MiXCR and lists one record per CDR3 protein. The sample has over 550,000 distinct CDR3 sequences; around 25% are singletons. The specimen sequenced was naive CD8+ T cells from blood, with Jurkat cell RNA spiked in. Subset: FACS-sorted CD8+CD4-CCR7+CD45RA+ naive T cells. These receptor sequences come from a human donor in good health. Some libraries in this study had Jurkat cell RNA spiked in.

Of note for this clonotype: A much larger clone lies a single base off, so this may be a read error. The V call is TRBV28, the J call TRBJ2-7; D is undetermined. Trimming removed 5 bases at V and 2 bases at J, with 16 bases between. This CDR3 is 15 amino acids long. Germline loops: CDR1 MDHEN, CDR2 SYDVKM. CDR3 DNA sequence: TGTGCCAGCAGTCCAACTCTAGTGTTAGCCTACGAGCAGTACTTC. Its protein product is CASSPTLVLAYEQYF.

This clonotype was seen only a few times. The genes are TRBV7-6 and TRBJ2-3, with 8 bases fitting TRBD1. The CDR3 runs 16 residues. After removal of 0 bases from V and 4 bases from J, the junction contained 6 bases not matched to a gene. Germline V gene sequence: CDR1 SGHVS, CDR2 FNYEAQ. The chain's CDR3 is CASSLARTGLADTQYF. The CDR3 coding sequence is TGTGCCAGCAGCTTAGCGCGGACAGGGCTTGCAGATACGCAGTATTTT. Complete variable domain (other parts from reference TRBV7-6 and TRBJ2-3): GAGVSQSPRYKVTKRGQDVALRCDPISGHVSLYWYRQALGQGPEFLTYFNYEAQQDKSGLPNDRFSAERPEGSISTLTIQRTEQRDSAMYRCASSLARTGLADTQYFGPGTRLTVL.

A note on this clonotype: A much larger clone differs by one base, so this may be a read error. The chain employs TRBV5-4 and TRBJ1-1; maybe TRBD1 (5 bases). V was pared by 3 bases and J by 5 bases, with 14 bases between. There are 14 residues in the CDR3. Germline CDR1 reads SGHNT; CDR2 reads YYREEE (reference sequence). CDR3 nucleotides: TGTGCCAGCAGCTCGGGCAGGGAAGGGACTGAAGCTTTCTTT. Amino acids: CASSSGREGTEAFF. The whole variable domain, remainder taken from reference TRBV5-4 and TRBJ1-1, is ETGVTQSPTHLIKTRGQQVTLRCSSQSGHNTVSWYQQALGQGPQFIFQYYREEENGRGNFPPRFSGLQFPNYSSELNVNALELDDSALYLCASSSGREGTEAFFGQGTRLTVV.

This clonotype has a count of ten or more. The chain joins TRBV6-2 or TRBV6-3 to TRBJ1-5; no definite D call. In germline, CDR1 is MNHEY, CDR2 SVGEGT. The CDR3 totals 13 residues. V lost 2 bases to trimming and J lost 5 bases, with 7 bases between them. CDR3 sequence: CASSYEVYQPQHF. The CDR3 DNA reads TGTGCCAGCAGTTACGAGGTTTATCAGCCCCAGCATTTT.

The gene calls are TRBV21-1 and TRBJ2-2; the table's TRBD1 call for D was not verified on the DNA. TRBV21-1 has pseudogene status. The CDR3 totals 15 residues. The CDR3 spells CASSIATGSTGELLF. The DNA for the CDR3 is TGTGCCAGCAGCATAGCTACAGGGTCGACCGGGGAGCTGTTATTT.

This clonotype was observed at least ten times. The chain uses TRBV5-6 and TRBJ2-3; D remains ambiguous. The CDR3 runs to 12 residues. CDR1 and CDR2 from the germline V gene are SGHDT and YYEEEE. Trimming took off 4 bases at V and 2 bases at J, with 5 bases between the two ends. CDR3 nucleotides: TGTGCCAGCAGCGGACCCACAGATACGCAGTATTTT. Translating it yields CASSGPTDTQYF. Filled out from reference TRBV5-6 and TRBJ2-3, the complete variable domain reads DAGVTQSPTHLIKTRGQQVTLRCSPKSGHDTVSWYQQALGQGPQFIFQYYEEEERQRGNFPDRFSGHQFPNYSSELNVNALLLGDSALYLCASSGPTDTQYFGPGTRLTVL.

This rearrangement joins TRBV4-1 to TRBJ1-6; 12 bases are shared with TRBD1. CDR1 MGHRA and CDR2 YSYEKL come from the germline V gene. Trimming removed 2 bases from V and 7 bases from J; junction bases left unmatched: 6. The CDR3 is 17 amino acids. This chain's CDR3 is CASSQTPGQGANSPLHF. The CDR3 bases are TGCGCCAGCAGCCAAACCCCGGGACAGGGGGCAAATTCACCCCTCCACTTT.

In its sample, this clonotype was seen a few times. J is TRBJ2-1 and V is TRBV11-2; a weak D match, TRBD1 (5 bases). The CDR3 covers 15 residues. V was clipped by 3 bases and J by 6 bases, with 15 bases between them. The germline V gene has CDR1 SGHAT and CDR2 FQNNGV. CDR3 region: CASSFPEYQGNEQFF. Written as DNA, the CDR3 is TGTGCCAGCAGCTTTCCCGAGTATCAGGGCAATGAGCAGTTCTTC.

This clonotype was picked up many times. The V and J genes are TRBV29-1 and TRBJ2-3; 13 bases align to TRBD2. The V segment lost 2 bases and the J segment 3 bases; nucleotides outside the gene matches: 11. The CDR3 spans 18 residues. CDR1 and CDR2 from the germline V gene are SQVTM and ANQGSEA. The chain's CDR3 is CSVELGTSGGARTDTQYF. CDR3 nucleotides: TGCAGCGTTGAATTGGGAACTAGCGGGGGGGCCAGGACAGATACGCAGTATTTT.

A note on this clonotype: This may arise from a read error, as a much more abundant clone is one base away. The rearrangement uses TRBV6-2 or TRBV6-3 and TRBJ2-2, with 10 bases matching TRBD2. Germline V lookup: CDR1 MNHEY, CDR2 SVGEGT. V dropped 6 bases and J dropped 6; count of bases not matched to a gene: 4. The CDR3 spans 14 residues. The CDR3 here is CASRLAGVAGELFF. CDR3 DNA sequence: TGTGCCAGCAGGCTAGCGGGAGTAGCCGGGGAGCTGTTTTTT.

The sample holds a few counts of this clonotype. The chain couples TRBV6-6 to TRBJ2-5; D not resolved. The CDR3 totals 16 residues. Per the germline V gene, CDR1 is MNHNY and CDR2 is SVGAGI (reference sequence). Deletions cut 1 base from V and 1 base from J, with 13 bases between. The CDR3 protein is CASSYWQANPQETQYF. The CDR3, as DNA: TGTGCCAGCAGTTACTGGCAGGCAAACCCCCAAGAGACCCAGTACTTC.

The chain is built from TRBV20-1 and TRBJ2-7; 7 bases align to TRBD1. The CDR3 spans 13 residues. Germline lookup yields CDR1 DFQATT and CDR2 SNEGSKA (reference sequence). The J segment lost 2 bases and the V segment lost 6 bases, leaving 7 bases of the junction unmatched. CDR3 DNA sequence: TGCAGTGCGCCTCGGGACAGCCCCTACGAGCAGTACTTC. It yields the protein CSAPRDSPYEQYF.

Comments on this clonotype: A much larger clone lies one base from this, so it may be a read error. The chain couples TRBV2 to TRBJ2-3; D uncertain. The CDR3 sequence is 16 residues long. Germline V gene lookup returns CDR1 SNHLY and CDR2 FYNNEI. CDR3 protein: CASSAKWALDTDPQYF. CDR3 nucleotide sequence: TGTGCCAGCAGTGCGAAATGGGCCCTCGACACAGATCCGCAGTATTTT.

This CDR3 is CASSLLGPYEQYF. The CDR3 DNA reads as TGTGCCAGCAGTTTACTAGGCCCCTACGAGCAGTACTTC. This sequence joins TRBV27 and TRBJ2-7, with unresolved D. The CDR3 has 13 amino acids. V was trimmed by 2 bases and J by 2 bases, leaving 7 bases between them. Germline CDR1 is MNHEY and CDR2 is SMNVEV (reference sequence).

The table lists this clonotype with a few counts. The genes are TRBV10-3 and TRBJ2-3, with D perhaps given as TRBD1 or TRBD2 (5 bases each). This CDR3 has 15 residues. Trimming pared 6 bases from V and 1 base from J, leaving 14 bases between. The germline V gene has CDR1 ENHRY and CDR2 SYGVKD. The CDR3 DNA reads as TGTGCCATCAGCGCGAGGGGTGTGGGCACAGATACGCAGTATTTT. Translating it yields CAISARGVGTDTQYF.

This clonotype showed up just a few times. The rearrangement links TRBV9 to TRBJ1-3; D is perhaps TRBD1 (6 bases). V was pared by 4 bases and J by 4 bases, with 27 bases between. The germline gives CDR1 SGDLS, CDR2 YYNGEE. The CDR3 extends over 19 amino acids. CDR3 in DNA: TGTGCCAGCAGCTCAAGTGGGACTCCCGGGACAAGGCGAGGAAACACCATATATTTT. Translated: CASSSSGTPGTRRGNTIYF.

As to this clonotype: It is likely a read error, because the conserved phenylalanine at the end of the CDR3 is missing. V is TRBV7-9 and J is TRBJ2-7; TRBD2 aligns across 9 bases. Germline lookup yields CDR1 SEHNR and CDR2 FQNEAQ (reference sequence). The junction had 10 bases not matched to a gene; V was cut back by 1 base and J by 0 bases. This CDR3 is 18 amino acids long. The CDR3 loop reads CASSLGAVASGDSYEQYY. CDR3 sequence (DNA): TGTGCCAGCAGCTTAGGAGCGGTGGCTAGCGGGGACTCCTACGAGCAGTACTAC.

The chain uses TRBV12-3 or TRBV12-4 and TRBJ2-7; 8 bases line up with TRBD2. The CDR3 runs to 16 residues. Unmatched junction bases numbered 10, after V lost 4 bases and J lost 2 bases. The DNA for the CDR3 is TGTGCCAGCAGTTCCCCAACTAGCGGAGGGGCCTACGAGCAGTACTTC. Its protein is CASSSPTSGGAYEQYF.

For this clonotype: The limits of the CDR3 on the DNA are not certain, so only TCRdb's listed CDR3 is given. This rearrangement joins TRBV29-1 to TRBJ1-2; the table gives TRBD1 as D, unverified against the DNA. The V gene's germline CDR1 is SQVTM and CDR2 ANQGSEA. The CDR3 spans 13 amino acids, including both terminal residues. The CDR3 protein is CSVRTGDNYGCTF.

The V gene is TRBV30, the J gene TRBJ2-7, with D possibly being TRBD2 (6 bases). Trimming took 4 bases from V and 8 from J, leaving 18 bases between them. This CDR3 spans 13 amino acids. CDR1 is GTSNPN and CDR2 is SVGIG in the germline V gene (reference sequence). The CDR3: CAWNVGDLKKQYF. CDR3 in DNA: TGTGCCTGGAACGTGGGGGACTTGAAGAAGCAGTACTTC.

In its sample, this clonotype was seen many times. This chain links TRBV12-3 or TRBV12-4 with TRBJ1-6; TRBD1 is a possible D gene (5 bases). V lost 3 bases to trimming and J lost 14 bases, with 11 bases between them. The CDR3 has 12 amino acids. CDR3 sequence (DNA): TGTGCCAGCAGTTTGGTTGGGGCGGCCCTCCACTTT. This sequence encodes CASSLVGAALHF.

This chain links TRBV19 with TRBJ2-1; D is perhaps TRBD1 (5 bases). The CDR3 covers 15 residues. Trimming left V 3 bases short and J 4 bases short, with 13 bases between. Germline V gives CDR1 LNHDA, CDR2 SQIVND (reference sequence). The CDR3 protein is CASSMAQGLYNEQFF. The DNA for the CDR3 is TGTGCCAGTAGTATGGCGCAGGGCTTATACAATGAGCAGTTCTTC.